This T cell receptor beta chain derives from a study of lymphopenia after photon versus proton radiotherapy. Regarding the study as a whole: Under photons, naive T cells and diversity fell while effector/memory populations rose. Oligoclonal CD8+ Temra expansion after nadir drove photon patients' diversity drop. Better survival with proton therapy was suggested as possible, not demonstrated. Post-nadir TCR diversity decline inversely tracked overall survival among those who died.

Germline V lookup: CDR1 KGHSH, CDR2 LQKENI. There are 16 residues in the CDR3. Germline trimming cut 1 base from V and 1 base from J; bases unmatched to any gene: 4. Measured with immunoSEQ multiplex PCR; TCRdb has only the in-frame clones, and not every one. The data hold approximately 150,000 clones, with about 85% observed a single time. As regards this clone: Antigen specificity is unknown.

The chain links TRBV18 to TRBJ2-5; 9 bases map to TRBD1. This material consisted of peripheral blood, taken from a patient treated with photon-based radiotherapy. The source is a man aged 50 to 59 with gastric cancer. In nucleotides, the CDR3 is TGTGCCAGCTCACCACTGGACAGGGGCACCCAAGAGACCCAGTACTTC. Encoded protein: CASSPLDRGTQETQYF.